Listed below are T cell receptor beta chains from one sample, sequenced in a study of shared clonotypes between healthy human individuals. This table comes from immunoSEQ multiplex PCR, and its TCRdb copy is limited to in-frame clones, with some not included. The sample records some 2,100,000 clones, more than 85% being singletons. Sequenced sample: naive CD8+ T cells from PBMCs. The receptors originated from a man younger than 35 in good health. Some clones in this sample may be carry-over from other donors' samples. Each CDR3 is given with its conserved first and last residue. D genes are given only for firm matches. Some rows have no size entry. The others give once, few or many, or a class for an expanded clone.

.	TRBJ2-7	TRBV30	TRBD1	13	CAWSWTGDSEQYF	TGTGCCTGGAGTTGGACAGGGGACAGCGAGCAGTACTTC
.	TRBJ1-1	TRBV19	TRBD1	15	CASSITGTGTTEAFF	TGTGCCAGTAGTATCACGGGGACAGGGACCACTGAAGCTTTCTTT
.	TRBJ1-2	TRBV20-1	.	11	CSARQNYGYTF	TGCAGTGCTAGACAGAACTATGGCTACACCTTC
.	TRBJ2-1	TRBV28	.	14	CASSPRDNYNEQFF	TGTGCCAGCAGCCCACGGGACAATTACAATGAGCAGTTCTTC
.	TRBJ2-5	TRBV15	TRBD1	14	CATRLGQGEETQYF	TGTGCCACCAGGCTGGGACAGGGGGAAGAGACCCAGTACTTC
once	TRBJ2-1	TRBV7-9	.	12	CASSLARNEQFF	TGTGCCAGCAGCTTAGCCCGCAATGAGCAGTTCTTC
.	TRBJ1-5	TRBV6-4	.	16	CASSVCDNARRQPQHF	TGTGCCAGCAGCGTGTGCGACAATGCTAGGCGTCAGCCCCAGCATTTT
.	TRBJ1-1	TRBV28	.	14	CASSLLGVNTEAFF	TGTGCCAGCAGTCTCTTGGGGGTGAACACTGAAGCTTTCTTT
.	TRBJ2-5	TRBV27	.	14	CPTGDKNGGETQYF	TGTCCGACAGGCGATAAAAACGGGGGGGAGACCCAGTACTTC
.	TRBJ2-7	TRBV9	.	15	CASSARMGGPYEQYF	TGTGCCAGCAGCGCCCGGATGGGGGGCCCCTACGAGCAGTACTTC
once	TRBJ2-7	TRBV28	.	14	CASSTLWSWYEQYF	TGTGCCAGCAGCACCCTATGGTCTTGGTACGAGCAGTACTTC
.	TRBJ1-1	TRBV25-1	.	13	CASSGAGNTEAFF	TGTGCCAGCAGTGGAGCAGGGAACACTGAAGCTTTCTTT
once	TRBJ2-7	TRBV29-1	.	14	CSVGDLGRPYEQYF	TGCAGCGTTGGGGACCTTGGCAGGCCCTACGAGCAGTACTTC
once	TRBJ2-4	TRBV7-9	TRBD2	16	CASSFLAGGSENIQYF	TGTGCCAGCAGCTTCCTAGCGGGAGGATCCGAAAACATTCAGTACTTC
.	TRBJ1-2	TRBV5-6	.	14	CASSIDSPNYGYTF	TGTGCCAGCAGCATTGACAGCCCAAACTATGGCTACACCTTC
.	TRBJ1-2	TRBV7-9	.	17	CASSLAGGHQANYGYTF	TGTGCCAGCAGCTTAGCGGGGGGACACCAAGCTAACTATGGCTACACCTTC
.	TRBJ1-5	TRBV7-2	.	14	CASSLVGRNQPQHF	TGTGCCAGCAGCTTAGTAGGAAGAAATCAGCCCCAGCATTTT
.	TRBJ1-5	TRBV28	.	15	CASSFPRYSNQPQHF	TGTGCCAGCAGTTTTCCAAGATATAGCAATCAGCCCCAGCATTTT
.	TRBJ1-1	TRBV12-5	.	13	CASGVGKGTEAFF	TGTGCTAGTGGTGTGGGCAAGGGAACTGAAGCTTTCTTT
.	TRBJ2-1	TRBV29-1	.	12	CSAYRETGEQFF	TGCAGCGCGTACAGGGAGACAGGCGAGCAGTTCTTC
once	TRBJ1-5	TRBV23-1	TRBD1	15	CASTLGQGAWQPQHF	TGCGCCAGCACCCTGGGACAGGGGGCTTGGCAGCCCCAGCATTTT
.	TRBJ2-2	TRBV7-8	.	14	CASSSRRETGELFF	TGTGCCAGCAGCTCGCGGAGAGAAACCGGGGAGCTGTTTTTT
.	TRBJ2-1	TRBV25-1	TRBD2	17	CASSEYKLAGGGSEQFF	TGTGCCAGCAGTGAATACAAACTAGCGGGAGGAGGTAGTGAGCAGTTCTTC
.	TRBJ2-1	TRBV5-1	.	13	CASSLAESNEQFF	TGCGCCAGCAGCTTGGCGGAGTCCAATGAGCAGTTCTTC
.	TRBJ2-3	TRBV6-6	.	15	CASSYSGRSTDTQYF	TGTGCCAGCAGTTACTCCGGGCGGAGCACAGATACGCAGTATTTT
.	TRBJ2-7	TRBV9	.	14	CASSVAPGTYEQYF	TGTGCCAGCAGCGTAGCCCCGGGAACCTACGAGCAGTACTTC
.	TRBJ1-4	TRBV2	TRBD1	15	CASSETGRSNEKLFF	TGTGCCAGCAGCGAGACAGGGCGATCTAATGAAAAACTGTTTTTT
few	TRBJ2-5	TRBV18	.	13	CASSPDRQETQYF	TGTGCCAGCTCACCGGACAGACAAGAGACCCAGTACTTC
.	TRBJ2-5	TRBV11-2	.	15	CASSLDLSPGETQYF	TGTGCCAGCAGCTTAGATCTCAGCCCAGGAGAGACCCAGTACTTC
.	TRBJ2-3	TRBV5-1	TRBD1	16	CASSLQGQGAVDTQYF	TGCGCCAGCAGCTTGCAGGGACAGGGGGCCGTAGATACGCAGTATTTT
.	TRBJ2-7	TRBV27	TRBD2	14	CASSYGGGQTEQYF	TGTGCCAGCAGTTACGGCGGGGGTCAGACGGAGCAGTACTTC
.	TRBJ2-1	TRBV28	.	17	CASSSLDTGTVHNEQFF	TGTGCCAGCAGTTCCCTCGACACCGGGACGGTCCACAATGAGCAGTTCTTC
.	TRBJ1-2	TRBV7-8	.	12	CASSLGLDGYTF	TGTGCCAGCAGCTTAGGCCTGGATGGCTACACCTTC
.	TRBJ1-5	TRBV19	.	15	CASSILSGGGQPQHF	TGTGCCAGTAGTATATTGTCAGGCGGAGGGCAGCCCCAGCATTTT
.	TRBJ1-3	TRBV29-1	.	14	CSGLGGARGNTIYF	TGCAGCGGACTCGGGGGGGCGCGCGGAAACACCATATATTTT
.	TRBJ2-1	TRBV27	TRBD2	15	CASSISGGGYNEQFF	TGTGCCAGCAGTATTTCGGGGGGGGGTTACAATGAGCAGTTCTTC
.	TRBJ2-7	TRBV20-1	.	11	CSAEEKYEQYF	TGCAGTGCCGAAGAAAAGTACGAGCAGTACTTC
.	TRBJ2-7	TRBV28	.	13	CASSFSGDYEQYF	TGTGCCAGCAGCTTTTCCGGGGACTACGAGCAGTACTTC
once	TRBJ1-5	TRBV2	.	15	CASSDIGGSNQPQHF	TGTGCCAGCAGTGATATTGGGGGCTCTAACCAGCCCCAGCATTTT
.	TRBJ2-3	TRBV28	TRBD2	16	CASSWTSGTSTDTQYF	TGTGCCAGCAGTTGGACTAGCGGGACTAGCACAGATACGCAGTATTTT
.	TRBJ1-3	TRBV28	TRBD1	15	CASSDRGSSGNTIYF	TGTGCCAGCAGCGACAGGGGTAGCTCTGGAAACACCATATATTTT
.	TRBJ2-1	TRBV9	TRBD2	14	CASSSGGPHNEQFF	TGTGCCAGCAGCTCGGGAGGGCCCCACAATGAGCAGTTCTTC
few	TRBJ1-5	TRBV27	.	14	CASSLRVGNQPQHF	TGTGCCAGCAGTTTACGGGTAGGAAATCAGCCCCAGCATTTT
once	TRBJ2-7	TRBV25-1	.	11	CASSSLREQYF	TGTGCCAGCAGTAGCCTCCGGGAGCAGTACTTC
.	TRBJ1-2	TRBV29-1	.	11	CSVEETVGYTF	TGCAGCGTTGAAGAGACAGTGGGCTACACCTTC
.	TRBJ2-7	TRBV30	.	11	CACYKGYEQYF	TGTGCCTGTTATAAAGGCTACGAGCAGTACTTC
.	TRBJ2-7	TRBV7-8	.	13	CASSPGTSYEQYF	TGTGCCAGCAGCCCGGGGACCTCCTACGAGCAGTACTTC
.	TRBJ2-7	TRBV5-6	.	14	CASSGYREPYEQYF	TGTGCCAGCAGCGGATACAGGGAACCCTACGAGCAGTACTTC
once	TRBJ2-1	TRBV7-9	TRBD2	15	CASSSTRAGGHEQFF	TGTGCCAGCAGCTCAACGAGGGCGGGAGGCCATGAGCAGTTCTTC
few	TRBJ1-1	TRBV10-1	.	13	CASSDRGNTEAFF	TGCGCCAGCAGTGACAGGGGGAACACTGAAGCTTTCTTT
.	TRBJ2-7	TRBV13	TRBD2	15	CASSPSGRPSYEQYF	TGTGCCAGCAGTCCTAGCGGGAGACCTTCCTACGAGCAGTACTTC
.	TRBJ1-2	TRBV5-1	.	17	CASSLGRIGVIAYGYTF	TGCGCCAGCAGCTTGGGAAGAATCGGGGTTATAGCCTATGGCTACACCTTC
.	TRBJ2-7	TRBV7-8	.	13	CASSPGGSYEQYF	TGTGCCAGCAGTCCCGGGGGTTCCTACGAGCAGTACTTC
few	TRBJ2-7	TRBV9	TRBD1	14	CASSVGQGAYEQYF	TGTGCCAGCAGCGTAGGTCAGGGGGCTTACGAGCAGTACTTC
.	TRBJ1-1	TRBV27	.	14	CASSLRLKPAEAFF	TGTGCCAGCAGTTTAAGGCTGAAACCCGCTGAAGCTTTCTTT